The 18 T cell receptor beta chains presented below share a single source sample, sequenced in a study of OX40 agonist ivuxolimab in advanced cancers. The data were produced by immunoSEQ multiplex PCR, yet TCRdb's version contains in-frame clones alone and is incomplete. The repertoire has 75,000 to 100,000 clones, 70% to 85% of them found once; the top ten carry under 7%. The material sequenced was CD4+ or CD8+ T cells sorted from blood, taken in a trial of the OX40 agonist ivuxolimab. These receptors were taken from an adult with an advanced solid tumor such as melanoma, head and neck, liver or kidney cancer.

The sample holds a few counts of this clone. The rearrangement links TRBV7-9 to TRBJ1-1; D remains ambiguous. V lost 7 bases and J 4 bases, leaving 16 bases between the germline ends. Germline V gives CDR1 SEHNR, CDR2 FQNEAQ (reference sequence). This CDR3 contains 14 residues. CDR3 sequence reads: CASNPMGGVTEAFF. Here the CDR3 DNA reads TGTGCCAGCAACCCAATGGGCGGCGTCACTGAAGCTTTCTTT.

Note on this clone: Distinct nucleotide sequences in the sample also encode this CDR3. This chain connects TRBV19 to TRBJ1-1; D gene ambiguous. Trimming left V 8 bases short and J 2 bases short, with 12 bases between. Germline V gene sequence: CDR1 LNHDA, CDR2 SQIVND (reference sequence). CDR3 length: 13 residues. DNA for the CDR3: TGTGCCAGTTCGACGGTTGGCAACACTGAAGCTTTCTTT. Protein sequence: CASSTVGNTEAFF. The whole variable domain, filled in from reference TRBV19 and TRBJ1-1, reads DGGITQSPKYLFRKEGQNVTLSCEQNLNHDAMYWYRQDPGQGLRLIYYSQIVNDFQKGDIAEGYSVSREKKESFPLTVTSAQKNPTAFYLCASSTVGNTEAFFGQGTRLTVV.

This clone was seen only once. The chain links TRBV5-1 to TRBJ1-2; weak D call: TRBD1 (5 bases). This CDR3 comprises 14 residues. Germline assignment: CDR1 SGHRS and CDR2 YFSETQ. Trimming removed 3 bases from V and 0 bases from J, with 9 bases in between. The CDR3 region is CASSSGDPNYGYTF. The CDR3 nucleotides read TGCGCCAGCAGCTCGGGGGACCCTAACTATGGCTACACCTTC.

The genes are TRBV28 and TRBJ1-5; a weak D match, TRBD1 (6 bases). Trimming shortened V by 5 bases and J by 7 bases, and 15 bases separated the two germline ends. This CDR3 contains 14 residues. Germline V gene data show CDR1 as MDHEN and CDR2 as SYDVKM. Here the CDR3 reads CASSPDRGQQPQHF. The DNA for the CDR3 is TGTGCCAGCAGTCCTGATCGGGGGCAGCAGCCCCAGCATTTT.

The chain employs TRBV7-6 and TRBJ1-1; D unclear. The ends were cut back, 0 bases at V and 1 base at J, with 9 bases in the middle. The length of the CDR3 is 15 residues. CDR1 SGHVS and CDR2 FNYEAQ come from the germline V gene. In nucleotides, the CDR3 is TGTGCCAGCAGCTTAGCGGAGAACCCGAACACTGAAGCTTTCTTT. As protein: CASSLAENPNTEAFF.

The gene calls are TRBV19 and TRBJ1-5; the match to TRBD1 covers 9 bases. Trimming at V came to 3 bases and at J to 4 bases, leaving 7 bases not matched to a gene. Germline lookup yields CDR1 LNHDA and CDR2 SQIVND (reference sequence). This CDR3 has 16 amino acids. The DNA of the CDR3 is TGTGCCAGTAGTATTAAGAACAGGGGGCTAAATCAGCCCCAGCATTTT. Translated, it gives CASSIKNRGLNQPQHF.

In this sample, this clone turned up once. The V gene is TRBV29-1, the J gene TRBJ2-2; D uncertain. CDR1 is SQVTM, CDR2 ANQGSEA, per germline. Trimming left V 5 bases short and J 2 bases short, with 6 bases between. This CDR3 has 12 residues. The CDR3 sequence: CSVTRNTGELFF. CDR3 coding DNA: TGCAGCGTTACCCGCAACACCGGGGAGCTGTTTTTT.

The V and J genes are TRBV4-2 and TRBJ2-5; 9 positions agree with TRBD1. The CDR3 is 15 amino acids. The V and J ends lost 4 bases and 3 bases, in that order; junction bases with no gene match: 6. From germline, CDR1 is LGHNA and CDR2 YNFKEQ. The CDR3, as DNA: TGTGCCAGCAGCCTTACGGGACAGGGAAAAGAGACCCAGTACTTC. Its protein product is CASSLTGQGKETQYF.

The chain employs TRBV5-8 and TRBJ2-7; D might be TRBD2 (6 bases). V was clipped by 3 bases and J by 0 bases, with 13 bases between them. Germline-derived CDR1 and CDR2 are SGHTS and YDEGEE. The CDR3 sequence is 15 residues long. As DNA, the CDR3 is TGTGCCAGCAGCTGGAGGGGACCGCCCTCCTACGAGCAGTACTTC. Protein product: CASSWRGPPSYEQYF. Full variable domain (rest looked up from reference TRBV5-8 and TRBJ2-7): EAGVTQSPTHLIKTRGQQATLRCSPISGHTSVYWYQQALGLGLQFLLWYDEGEERNRGNFPPRFSGRQFPNYSSELNVNALELEDSALYLCASSWRGPPSYEQYFGPGTRLTVT.

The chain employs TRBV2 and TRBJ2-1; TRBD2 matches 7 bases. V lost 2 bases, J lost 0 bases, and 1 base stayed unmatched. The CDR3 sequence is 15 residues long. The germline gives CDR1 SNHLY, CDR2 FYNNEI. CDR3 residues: CASSESGISYNEQFF. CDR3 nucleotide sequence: TGTGCCAGCAGTGAAAGCGGGATCTCCTACAATGAGCAGTTCTTC.

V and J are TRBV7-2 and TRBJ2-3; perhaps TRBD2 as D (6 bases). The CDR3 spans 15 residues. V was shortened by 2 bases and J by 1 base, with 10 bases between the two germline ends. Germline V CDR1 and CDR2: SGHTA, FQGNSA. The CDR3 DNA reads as TGTGCCAGCAGCTTATCCATAGCGGGCACAGATACGCAGTATTTT. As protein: CASSLSIAGTDTQYF.

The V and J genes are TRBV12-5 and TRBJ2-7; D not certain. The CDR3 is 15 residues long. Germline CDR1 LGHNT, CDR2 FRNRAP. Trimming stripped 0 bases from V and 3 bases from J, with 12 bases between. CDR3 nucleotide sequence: TGTGCTAGTGGTTTGGTTCAAGGGCAAGACTACGAGCAGTACTTC. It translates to CASGLVQGQDYEQYF.

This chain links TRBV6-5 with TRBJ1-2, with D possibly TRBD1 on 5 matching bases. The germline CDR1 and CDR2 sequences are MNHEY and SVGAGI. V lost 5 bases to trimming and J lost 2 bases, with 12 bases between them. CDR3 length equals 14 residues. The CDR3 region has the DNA TGTGCCAGCAGTCCCATTGACAGAAACTATGGCTACACCTTC. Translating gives CASSPIDRNYGYTF.

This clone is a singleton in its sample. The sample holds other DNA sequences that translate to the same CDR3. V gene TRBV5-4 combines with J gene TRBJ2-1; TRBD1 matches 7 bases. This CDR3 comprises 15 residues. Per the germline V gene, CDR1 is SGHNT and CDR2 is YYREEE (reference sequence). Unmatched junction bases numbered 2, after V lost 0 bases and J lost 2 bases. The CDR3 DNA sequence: TGTGCCAGCAGCTTGGGCCAGGGGGCCTACAATGAGCAGTTCTTC. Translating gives CASSLGQGAYNEQFF.

CDR3 loop: CAWASGWGETQYF. CDR3 coding DNA: TGTGCCTGGGCTTCAGGGTGGGGGGAGACCCAGTACTTC. The chain combines TRBV30 with TRBJ2-5; possibly TRBD1 or TRBD2 for D (5 bases each). The CDR3 is 13 residues long. Trimming shortened V by 5 bases and J by 5 bases, and 15 bases separated the two germline ends. CDR1 is GTSNPN, CDR2 SVGIG, per germline (reference sequence).

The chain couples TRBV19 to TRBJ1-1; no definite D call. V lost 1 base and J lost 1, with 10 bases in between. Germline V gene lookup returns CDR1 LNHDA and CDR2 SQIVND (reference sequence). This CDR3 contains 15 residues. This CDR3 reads CASSIGTFGNTEAFF. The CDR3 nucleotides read TGTGCCAGTAGTATAGGAACCTTCGGGAACACTGAAGCTTTCTTT.

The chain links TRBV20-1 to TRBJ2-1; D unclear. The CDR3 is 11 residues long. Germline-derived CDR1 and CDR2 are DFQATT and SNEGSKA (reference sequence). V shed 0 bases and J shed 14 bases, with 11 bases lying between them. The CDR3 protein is CSARDLGLEFF. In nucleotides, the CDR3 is TGCAGTGCTAGAGACCTAGGATTGGAGTTCTTC.

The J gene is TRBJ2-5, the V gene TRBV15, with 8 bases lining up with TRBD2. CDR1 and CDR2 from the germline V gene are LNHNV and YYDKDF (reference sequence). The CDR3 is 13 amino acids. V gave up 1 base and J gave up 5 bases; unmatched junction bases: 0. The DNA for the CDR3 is TGTGCCACCAGCAGAGGACTAGCGGAGACCCAGTACTTC. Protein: CATSRGLAETQYF.